This T cell receptor beta chain was documented in a study of blood T cell repertoires in COVID-19. Per the original methods: The assay estimated nucleated cells by amplifying reference gene primers. Clones were sequenced by immunoSEQ multiplex PCR, and TCRdb holds only the in-frame ones, with some missing. That table supplies the V and J calls and clone size; D and trimming were determined from the DNA. Seen here are about 330,000 clones, about 83% observed once, and the top ten hold roughly 1.1%. The CDR3 runs 16 residues. CDR1 and CDR2 (germline): SGHRS, YFSETQ. The V gene end was trimmed by 4 bases and the J gene end by 1 base; junction bases not matched to a gene: 9.

The chain combines TRBV5-1 with TRBJ1-2; 8 bases are a match to TRBD1. This sequence was found in a woman aged 45-65 years with acute or convalescent COVID-19. The sequenced material came from peripheral blood. The CDR3 loop is CASSPEPDRDNYGYTF. The CDR3 DNA follows: TGCGCCAGCAGCCCCGAACCGGACAGGGATAACTATGGCTACACCTTC.